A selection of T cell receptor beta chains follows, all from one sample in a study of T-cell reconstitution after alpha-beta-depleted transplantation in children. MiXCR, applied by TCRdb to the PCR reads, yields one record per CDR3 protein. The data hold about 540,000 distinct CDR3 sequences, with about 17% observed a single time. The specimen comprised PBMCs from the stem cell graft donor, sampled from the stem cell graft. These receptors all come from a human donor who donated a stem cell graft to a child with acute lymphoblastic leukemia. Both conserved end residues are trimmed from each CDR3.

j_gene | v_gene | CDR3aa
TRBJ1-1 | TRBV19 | ASSIGTEYNTEAF
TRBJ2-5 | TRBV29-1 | SVERTMKETQY
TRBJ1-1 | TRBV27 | ASSYIGQRNTEAF
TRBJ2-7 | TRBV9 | ASSVRDLDEQY
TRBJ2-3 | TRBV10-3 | AIREISGSSDTQY
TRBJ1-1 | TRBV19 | ASKDHTDTEAF
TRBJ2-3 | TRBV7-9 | ASSLFSGGRGSDTQY
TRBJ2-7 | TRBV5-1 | ASSWDRGTGYEQY
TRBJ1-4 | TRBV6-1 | ASRTGRANEKLF
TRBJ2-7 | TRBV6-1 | ASRAGTSASYEQY
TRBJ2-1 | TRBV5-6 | ASSYQLTRYNEQF
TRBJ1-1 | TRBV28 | ASSLGYPGANTEAF
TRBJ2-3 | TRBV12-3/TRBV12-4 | ASTSGLRTDTQY
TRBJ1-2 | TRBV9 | ASSAEGPPVNYGYT
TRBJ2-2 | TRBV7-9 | ASSLAGIPGTGELF
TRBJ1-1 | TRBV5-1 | ASSLMSGNTEAF
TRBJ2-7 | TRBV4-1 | ASSSEPHTSSYEQY
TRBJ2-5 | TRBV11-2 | ASSLGHSVQETQY
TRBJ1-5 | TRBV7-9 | ASSPSFSNQPQH
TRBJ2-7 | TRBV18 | ASSPGQGARYEQY
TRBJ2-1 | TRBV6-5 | ASSYEGGPYNEQF
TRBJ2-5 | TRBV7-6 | ASSGTILETQY
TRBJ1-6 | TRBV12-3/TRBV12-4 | ASSTQRGWSYNSPLH
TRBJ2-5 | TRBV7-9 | ASSWTGEGETQY
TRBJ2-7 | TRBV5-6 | ASKYRRESLEQY
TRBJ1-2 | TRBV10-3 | AISPLGQGAYGYT
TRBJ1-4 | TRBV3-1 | ASSLREAATNEKLF
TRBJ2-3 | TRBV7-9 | ASSWDGIPDTQY
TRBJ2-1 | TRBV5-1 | ASRTGTSGDYNEQF
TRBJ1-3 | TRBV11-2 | ASSLEGASAGVSGNTIY
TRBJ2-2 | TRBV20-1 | SARDRASANTGELF
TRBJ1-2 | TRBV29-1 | SVTGGDGYT
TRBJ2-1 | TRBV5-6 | ASSLANRDEQF
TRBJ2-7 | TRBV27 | ASSFRSGSPHEQY
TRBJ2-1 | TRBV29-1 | SVEDTVAGGEF
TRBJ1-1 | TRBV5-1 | ASSLPDLNTEAF
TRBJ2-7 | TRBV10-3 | AISDRSSYEQY
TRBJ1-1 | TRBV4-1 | ASSQAAGAVLNTEAF
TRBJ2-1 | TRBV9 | ASSVVGGNYNEQF
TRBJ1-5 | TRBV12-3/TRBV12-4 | ASISPAQGHSNQPQH
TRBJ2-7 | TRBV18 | ASSPGTGYEHY
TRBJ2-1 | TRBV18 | ASSPRDRVTYNEQF
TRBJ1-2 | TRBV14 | ASSRTLYGYT
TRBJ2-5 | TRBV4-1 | ASSPSSGRSQY
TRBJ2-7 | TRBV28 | ASKERESHEQY
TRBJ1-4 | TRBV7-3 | ASSRTANEKLF
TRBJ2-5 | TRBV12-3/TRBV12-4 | ASSRDRGRKETQY
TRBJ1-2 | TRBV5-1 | ASSSNSNSNYGYT
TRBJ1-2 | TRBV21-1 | ASSKDRDEGYT
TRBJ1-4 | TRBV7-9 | ASSLRGQPNEKLF
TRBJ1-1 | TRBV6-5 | ASSYTWAGIMNTEAF
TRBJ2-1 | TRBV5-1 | ASSLDGTSGNEQF
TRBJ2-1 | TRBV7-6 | ASSPARASGLSYNEQF